This T cell receptor beta chain was captured by sequencing in a study of regulatory T cells in long-lasting Graves disease. Germline CDR1 and CDR2: SEHNR and FQNEAQ (reference sequence). V dropped 6 bases and J dropped 4 bases, with 18 bases sitting between them. The CDR3 covers 15 residues. As for time point: newly diagnosed GD, antithyroid drugs for less than 3 months. Extracted PBMC RNA gave rise to the TCR library. Sequencing libraries for TCR beta were prepared with iRepertoire HTBI primers and Arm-PCR of CDR3 regions. MiXCR, run by TCRdb on the multiplex PCR reads, gives a single entry per CDR3 protein. The repertoire consists of 530,000 or so distinct CDR3 sequences, with roughly 15% occurring once and the leading ten covering 12%. This clonotype was seen many times. The sample also formed part of further work on T cells in Graves' hyperthyroidism and ophthalmopathy.

The chain links TRBV7-9 to TRBJ2-5, with D tentatively TRBD2 (5 bases). The source of this sequence is a man aged 18 to 30 with Graves disease. The material was peripheral blood mononuclear cells (PBMCs), obtained at new diagnosis, from a patient treated with antithyroid drugs. The CDR3 nucleotides are TGTGCCAGCAGTCACGGACTTGGAGTAAGAGAGACCCAGTACTTC. Encoded protein: CASSHGLGVRETQYF.